What follows are 22 T cell receptor beta chains derived from one specimen sequenced in a study of shared clonotypes between healthy human individuals. The data were produced by immunoSEQ multiplex PCR, yet TCRdb's version contains in-frame clones alone and is incomplete. The sample yields 2 million to 2.5 million clones, roughly 94% seen once. The sequenced sample consisted of naive CD4+ T cells sorted from blood. The sample's subset: CD45RA+ positively selected. The source is a man in his late teens or twenties in good health.

The gene calls are TRBV19 and TRBJ1-1, with no clear D. This CDR3 spans 13 amino acids. V lost 7 bases, J lost 1 base, and 10 bases lay in between. Germline CDR1 LNHDA, CDR2 SQIVND (reference sequence). CDR3 in DNA: TGTGCCAGTATGCCTGGGCCGAACACTGAAGCTTTCTTT. This encodes CASMPGPNTEAFF. Drawing the rest from reference TRBV19 and TRBJ1-1, the complete variable domain is DGGITQSPKYLFRKEGQNVTLSCEQNLNHDAMYWYRQDPGQGLRLIYYSQIVNDFQKGDIAEGYSVSREKKESFPLTVTSAQKNPTAFYLCASMPGPNTEAFFGQGTRLTVV.

The chain employs TRBV4-3 and TRBJ2-2; 9 bases are shared with TRBD2. The CDR3 sequence is 15 residues long. Germline V gives CDR1 LGHNA, CDR2 YSLEER. Trimming removed 0 bases from V and 7 bases from J; junction bases left unmatched: 3. CDR3 protein: CASSQEGLAGGELFF. As DNA, the CDR3 is TGCGCCAGCAGCCAAGAGGGACTAGCTGGCGGGGAGCTGTTTTTT.

This clone was detected once. The CDR3 DNA reads TGTGCCAGCAGCTCCGGACAGGGGGTGTACAATGAGCAGTTCTTC. Amino acid sequence: CASSSGQGVYNEQFF. This sequence joins TRBV7-9 and TRBJ2-1; 10 bases are shared with TRBD1. The germline gives CDR1 SEHNR, CDR2 FQNEAQ (reference sequence). V lost 4 bases and J lost 4; bases outside the gene matches: 4. This CDR3 contains 15 residues.

The CDR3, as DNA: TGTGCCAGCAGTGGGAAAAACTATGGCTACACCTTC. Its protein product is CASSGKNYGYTF. The chain employs TRBV6-5 and TRBJ1-2; no definite D call. The V end was cut by 5 bases, the J end by 2 bases, with 6 bases between. The CDR3 is 12 amino acids. Germline V gene sequence: CDR1 MNHEY, CDR2 SVGAGI.

The chain joins TRBV5-1 to TRBJ1-1, with TRBD1 matching over 7 bases. V trimming: 6 bases; J trimming: 4 bases; junction bases outside the gene matches: 12. Germline CDR1 reads SGHRS; CDR2 reads YFSETQ. The CDR3 spans 15 residues. The CDR3, as DNA: TGCGCCAGCACCACTGAAACCGACAGGGTCACTGAAGCTTTCTTT. This translates into CASTTETDRVTEAFF.

This chain links TRBV7-8 with TRBJ2-1; no clear D. The CDR3 is 15 amino acids. The germline V gene has CDR1 SGHVS and CDR2 FQNEAQ. V lost 5 bases to trimming and J lost 4 bases, with 15 bases between them. The CDR3 nucleotides are TGTGCCAGCAGCCTTGACGCCGGAGCATACAATGAGCAGTTCTTC. Translating it yields CASSLDAGAYNEQFF.

As regards this clone: This clone may be a read error of a much larger clone one base away. This specimen includes other DNA sequences encoding the same CDR3. The chain joins TRBV5-4 to TRBJ1-5, with TRBD1 matching 9 bases. The CDR3 consists of 15 residues. The germline CDR1 and CDR2 sequences are SGHNT and YYREEE (reference sequence). Losses at the gene ends were 4 bases for V and 1 base for J; bases not matched to a gene: 3. The CDR3 loop reads CASSPGTGSNQPQHF. In DNA form, the CDR3 reads TGTGCCAGCAGCCCCGGGACAGGGAGCAATCAGCCCCAGCATTTT.

Turning to this clone: The same CDR3 arises from other DNA sequences in this sample as well. This rearrangement joins TRBV15 to TRBJ2-7; D uncertain. V lost 0 bases and J lost 3, with 6 bases in between. This CDR3 spans 13 amino acids. Germline CDR1 reads LNHNV; CDR2 reads YYDKDF (reference sequence). In DNA form, the CDR3 reads TGTGCCACCAGCAGAGAAGGCAACTACGAGCAGTACTTC. Amino acids: CATSREGNYEQYF. Using reference TRBV15 and TRBJ2-7 for the parts outside the CDR3, the full variable domain is DAMVIQNPRYQVTQFGKPVTLSCSQTLNHNVMYWYQQKSSQAPKLLFHYYDKDFNNEADTPDNFQSRRPNTSFCFLDIRSPGLGDTAMYLCATSREGNYEQYFGPGTRLTVT.

The V gene is TRBV30, the J gene TRBJ1-6; D remains ambiguous. Germline loops: CDR1 GTSNPN, CDR2 SVGIG (reference sequence). Trimming took 2 bases from V and 6 from J, leaving 14 bases between them. The CDR3 has 15 amino acids. Here the CDR3 reads CAWSFSTGFNSPLHF. The CDR3 nucleotides read TGTGCCTGGAGTTTCTCTACGGGGTTTAATTCACCCCTCCACTTT.

The chain carries TRBV29-1 and TRBJ1-2; the D is unclear. Per germline, CDR1 SQVTM and CDR2 ANQGSEA. V shed 2 bases and J shed 8 bases, with 15 bases lying between them. The CDR3 spans 13 residues. The CDR3 DNA sequence: TGCAGCGTTGAACGTCACCTAAACCAGGGCTACACCTTC. Translating gives CSVERHLNQGYTF.

This clone was counted a single time. V gene TRBV7-2 combines with J gene TRBJ2-7; D gene unclear. Germline CDR1 is SGHTA and CDR2 is FQGNSA. There are 17 residues in the CDR3. V shed 0 bases and J shed 3 bases, with 18 bases lying between them. In DNA, the CDR3 is TGTGCCAGCAGCTTAGCTGGGTCCCGCCGAGTAAACTACGAGCAGTACTTC. Amino acids: CASSLAGSRRVNYEQYF. Drawing the rest from reference TRBV7-2 and TRBJ2-7, the complete variable domain is GAGVSQSPSNKVTEKGKDVELRCDPISGHTALYWYRQSLGQGLEFLIYFQGNSAPDKSGLPSDRFSAERTGGSVSTLTIQRTQQEDSAVYLCASSLAGSRRVNYEQYFGPGTRLTVT.

The chain joins TRBV13 to TRBJ2-3; D unresolved. The V gene's germline CDR1 is PRHDT and CDR2 FYEKMQ (reference sequence). V lost 0 bases and J lost 2, with 9 bases in between. The CDR3 is 15 amino acids. CDR3 loop: CASSLGLPFTDTQYF. As DNA, the CDR3 is TGTGCCAGCAGCTTAGGACTACCTTTCACAGATACGCAGTATTTT. The full variable domain, in which reference TRBV13 and TRBJ2-3 provide the parts outside the CDR3, is AAGVIQSPRHLIKEKRETATLKCYPIPRHDTVYWYQQGPGQDPQFLISFYEKMQSDKGSIPDRFSAQQFSDYHSELNMSSLELGDSALYFCASSLGLPFTDTQYFGPGTRLTVL.

This clone was recorded a few times. The V and J genes are TRBV7-3 and TRBJ2-3, with D possibly TRBD1 on 5 matching bases. V lost 2 bases and J lost 5, with 17 bases in between. This CDR3 spans 16 amino acids. Per the germline V gene, CDR1 is SGHTA and CDR2 is FQGTGA. The CDR3 reads CASSLRGQGSLDTQYF. The CDR3, as DNA: TGTGCCAGCAGCTTACGAGGACAAGGATCATTAGATACGCAGTATTTT.

The J gene is TRBJ2-7, the V gene TRBV5-5; D is ambiguous. Per the germline V gene, CDR1 is SGHKS and CDR2 is YYEKEE (reference sequence). The CDR3 spans 14 residues. The V and J ends lost 4 bases and 2 bases respectively, with 13 bases between them. Written as DNA, the CDR3 is TGTGCCAGCAGCCCGGCACCGAACCCCTACGAGCAGTACTTC. Its translation is CASSPAPNPYEQYF.

The V and J genes are TRBV25-1 and TRBJ1-6, with unresolved D. Germline assignment: CDR1 MGHDK and CDR2 SYGVNS. The CDR3 totals 14 residues. The germline V and J ends were trimmed by 6 bases and 10 bases, with 16 bases remaining between them. CDR3 nucleotides: TGTGCCAGCAGATTAGGGTCACTTCAATCACCCCTCCACTTT. Translating gives CASRLGSLQSPLHF.

The chain joins TRBV5-5 to TRBJ1-2, with D perhaps matching TRBD1 (6 bases). The V end lost 1 base, the J end lost 2 bases, and 9 bases lay between the germline ends. CDR1 and CDR2 from the germline V gene are SGHKS and YYEKEE (reference sequence). This CDR3 region has 14 residues. The CDR3 sequence: CASSLRTGNYGYTF. Here the CDR3 DNA reads TGTGCCAGCAGCTTGCGTACAGGGAACTATGGCTACACCTTC.

The chain couples TRBV21-1 to TRBJ1-5. TRBV21-1 is marked as a pseudogene. This CDR3 has 17 amino acids. The CDR3 coding sequence is TGTGCCAGCAGCAAAGGTCTCCGGCAGCTCCAGGAGCAGCCCCAGCATTTT. It specifies CASSKGLRQLQEQPQHF.

Points on this clone: Relative to the germline gene, one junction end is altered; a read error may explain this. The chain joins TRBV7-7 to TRBJ2-2; no reliable D call. There are 12 residues in the CDR3. Germline assignment: CDR1 SSHAT and CDR2 FNYEAQ (reference sequence). CDR3 in amino acids: CASSFFGGELFF. CDR3 DNA: TGTGCTAGCAGCTTCTTCGGCGGGGAGCTGTTTTTT.

J is TRBJ2-3 and V is TRBV20-1; unclear D gene. The CDR3 extends over 10 amino acids. V was shortened by 5 bases and J by 2 bases, with 2 bases between the two germline ends. From germline, CDR1 is DFQATT and CDR2 SNEGSKA (reference sequence). The CDR3 loop is CSADTDTQYF. The DNA of the CDR3 is TGCAGTGCTGACACAGATACGCAGTATTTT.

The chain employs TRBV5-1 and TRBJ2-7; no definite D call. There are 14 residues in the CDR3. V lost 0 bases to trimming and J lost 2 bases, with 9 bases between them. CDR1 and CDR2 (germline): SGHRS, YFSETQ. CDR3 amino acids: CASSLEVETYEQYF. CDR3 bases: TGCGCCAGCAGCTTGGAGGTGGAGACCTACGAGCAGTACTTC.

Concerning this clone itself: At one boundary the junction diverges from the germline segment, which might be a read error. V is TRBV25-1 and J is TRBJ1-1; D is uncertain. This CDR3 comprises 13 residues. Germline V gene data show CDR1 as MGHDK and CDR2 as SYGVNS. In nucleotides, the CDR3 is TGTGCCAGCAGTGAGGGGAAGAACGCTGAAGCTTTCTTT. Translated: CASSEGKNAEAFF.

This sequence joins TRBV5-6 and TRBJ1-2, with no clear D. V lost 0 bases and J 3 bases, leaving 12 bases between the germline ends. From germline, CDR1 is SGHDT and CDR2 YYEEEE. The CDR3 length is 15 residues. CDR3: CASSLGTEIHYGYTF. For the CDR3, the DNA is TGTGCCAGCAGCTTGGGAACCGAAATACACTATGGCTACACCTTC.